Listed below are T cell receptor beta chains from one sample, sequenced in a study of T cell responses to AZD1222 COVID-19 vaccine. Sequencing was performed with immunoSEQ multiplex PCR; in TCRdb, only in-frame clones are kept and a portion is missing. The profile shows 140,000 or so clones, roughly 87% of them singletons. The sample consisted of peripheral blood, taken 28 days after the second AZD1222 dose. The receptors were sampled from an adult who received the AZD1222 COVID-19 vaccine. Each CDR3 is given with its conserved first and last residue. The D gene is left open where the match is weak. Clone size, where shown, is once, few, many, or a class for clones that have expanded.

>TRBD1|once|TRBV19|TRBJ2-5|17
CASSQEDRGVSSETQYF
TGTGCCAGTAGTCAAGAAGACAGGGGCGTCTCGTCAGAGACCCAGTACTTC
>NA|NA|TRBV3-1/TRBV3-2|TRBJ2-7|13
CASSQGGTYEQYF
TGTGCCAGCAGCCAGGGCGGTACCTACGAGCAGTACTTC
>NA|NA|TRBV27|TRBJ2-1|15
CASTLRLPSYDEQFF
TGTGCCAGCACCTTGCGACTGCCCTCCTACGATGAGCAGTTCTTC
>NA|NA|TRBV6-5|TRBJ1-2|12
CASSHGGDGYTF
TGTGCCAGCAGCCATGGTGGGGATGGCTACACCTTC
>NA|NA|TRBV5-1|TRBJ1-4|14
CASSFLATNEKLFF
TGCGCCAGCAGCTTCCTCGCAACTAATGAAAAACTGTTTTTT
>NA|NA|TRBV25-1|TRBJ1-1|13
CASTADWNTEAFF
TGTGCCAGCACGGCGGATTGGAACACTGAAGCTTTCTTT
>NA|once|TRBV18|TRBJ2-7|15
CASSPSGTMGWEQYF
TGTGCCAGCTCACCCTCCGGGACAATGGGGTGGGAGCAGTACTTC
>NA|NA|TRBV3-1/TRBV3-2|TRBJ2-7|16
CASSQAGGQSSYEQYF
TGTGCCAGCAGCCAAGCAGGCGGGCAGAGCTCCTACGAGCAGTACTTC
>NA|NA|TRBV7-6|TRBJ2-2|15
CASSLGGTAKGELFF
TGTGCCAGCAGCTTGGGGGGGACAGCGAAAGGGGAGCTGTTTTTT
>NA|NA|TRBV7-2|TRBJ2-5|13
CASSLVGQETQYF
TGTGCCAGCAGCTTAGTGGGACAAGAGACCCAGTACTTC
>TRBD1|NA|TRBV6-5|TRBJ2-1|16
CASSYDKQGVRNEQFF
TGTGCCAGCAGTTACGACAAACAGGGGGTCCGAAATGAGCAGTTCTTC
>NA|NA|TRBV12-3/TRBV12-4|TRBJ1-3|12
CASSFSIYTIYF
TGTGCCAGCAGTTTTAGTATTTACACCATATATTTT
>TRBD1|NA|TRBV9|TRBJ1-1|16
CASSGTGTGAITEAFF
TGTGCCAGCAGCGGAACCGGGACAGGGGCGATCACTGAAGCTTTCTTT
>NA|NA|TRBV7-9|TRBJ2-7|16
CASSLDEFSATYEQYF
TGTGCCAGCAGCTTAGATGAGTTTAGCGCAACCTACGAGCAGTACTTC
>NA|NA|TRBV11-2|TRBJ2-2|17
CASSNRRFTANTGELFF
TGTGCCAGCAGCAACCGGCGTTTTACCGCGAACACCGGGGAGCTGTTTTTT
>TRBD1|NA|TRBV19|TRBJ1-5|15
CASSIDQGASQPQHF
TGTGCCAGTAGTATAGATCAGGGGGCCTCACAGCCCCAGCATTTT
>TRBD1|NA|TRBV7-3|TRBJ1-1|15
CASSPTTGYGTEAFF
TGTGCCAGCAGCCCGACGACAGGGTACGGGACTGAAGCTTTCTTT
>TRBD1|once|TRBV3-1/TRBV3-2|TRBJ2-5|15
CASSQGTGGEETQYF
TGTGCCAGCAGCCAAGGGACAGGGGGCGAGGAGACCCAGTACTTC
>NA|NA|TRBV14|TRBJ2-4|13
CASSGGIKNIQYF
TGTGCCAGCAGCGGCGGTATAAAAAACATTCAGTACTTC
>NA|NA|TRBV4-2|TRBJ1-1|13
CASSQAVRTEAFF
TGTGCCAGCAGCCAAGCAGTTAGAACTGAAGCTTTCTTT
>NA|NA|TRBV19|TRBJ2-7|13
CASTNSTSYEQYF
TGTGCCAGTACGAACAGTACTTCCTACGAGCAGTACTTC
>NA|NA|TRBV25-1|TRBJ2-1|10
CARRDNEQFF
TGTGCCAGGCGAGACAATGAGCAGTTCTTC
>NA|NA|TRBV23-1|TRBJ1-5|9
CASSPRGNF
TGCGCCAGCAGTCCTCGTGGGAATTTT
>TRBD1|once|TRBV5-1|TRBJ2-3|15
CASSPDRGFTDTQYF
TGCGCCAGCAGCCCTGACAGGGGCTTCACAGATACGCAGTATTTT
>TRBD1|NA|TRBV5-6|TRBJ1-4|14
CASSLQGANEKLFF
TGTGCCAGCAGCTTGCAGGGGGCGAATGAAAAACTGTTTTTT
>NA|NA|TRBV6-5|TRBJ2-7|14
CASSGLESSYEQYF
TGTGCCAGCAGCGGACTCGAAAGCTCCTACGAGCAGTACTTC
>TRBD2|NA|TRBV5-5|TRBJ2-5|18
CASSLALRAGATTETQYF
TGTGCCAGCAGCTTGGCCTTGAGAGCGGGGGCCACGACGGAGACCCAGTACTTC
>TRBD2|NA|TRBV28|TRBJ2-5|16
CASPSSPRTSLETQYF
TGTGCCAGCCCTAGCTCCCCTCGGACTAGCTTGGAGACCCAGTACTTC
>NA|NA|TRBV24-1|TRBJ2-7|16
CATSDSGEGFNNEQYF
TGTGCCACCAGTGACTCCGGAGAAGGGTTCAACAACGAGCAGTACTTC
>TRBD1|NA|TRBV11-2|TRBJ1-2|15
CASSSSGTGNYGYTF
TGTGCCAGCAGCTCGTCCGGGACAGGGAACTATGGCTACACCTTC
>NA|NA|TRBV7-2|TRBJ2-5|14
CASSRGTLEETQYF
TGTGCCAGCAGCCGCGGGACTCTTGAGGAGACCCAGTACTTC
>NA|NA|TRBV5-6|TRBJ1-6|13
CASHPGARSPLHF
TGTGCCAGCCACCCAGGAGCCCGATCACCCCTCCACTTT
>NA|once|TRBV3-1/TRBV3-2|TRBJ2-3|12
CASSQDRDTQYF
TGTGCCAGCAGCCAAGATCGAGATACGCAGTATTTT
>NA|NA|TRBV6-6|TRBJ1-1|16
CASSSLPGRGVTEAFF
TGTGCCAGCAGTTCCCTACCGGGTAGAGGGGTCACTGAAGCTTTCTTT
>NA|once|TRBV6-6|TRBJ1-2|13
CASTLLVQDGYTF
TGTGCCAGCACCCTGCTGGTCCAGGACGGCTACACCTTC
>NA|NA|TRBV9|TRBJ1-2|13
CASSVGTNYGYTF
TGTGCCAGCAGCGTGGGGACTAACTATGGCTACACCTTC
>NA|NA|TRBV5-1|TRBJ1-2|15
CASSSGGLANYGYTF
TGCGCCAGCAGCTCGGGCGGGTTAGCTAACTATGGCTACACCTTC
>NA|NA|TRBV2|TRBJ1-1|14
CASNLLGGETEAFF
TGTGCCAGCAATTTGTTAGGGGGAGAGACTGAAGCTTTCTTT
>NA|few|TRBV21-1|TRBJ1-5|21
CASSKVFFLVRGRQVYQPQHF
TGTGCCAGCAGCAAAGTCTTTTTTTTGGTGAGGGGGCGTCAAGTTTATCAGCCCCAGCATTTT
>NA|NA|TRBV12-5|TRBJ1-2|15
CASALASVTYYGYTF
TGTGCTAGTGCCCTAGCATCAGTCACTTACTATGGCTACACCTTC
>NA|NA|TRBV30|TRBJ1-1|15
CAWRPTDLWGSEAFF
TGTGCCTGGAGACCCACGGATCTCTGGGGTAGTGAAGCTTTCTTT
>NA|NA|TRBV3-1/TRBV3-2|TRBJ1-6|14
CASSQASVNSPLHF
TGTGCCAGCAGCCAAGCTTCGGTCAATTCACCCCTCCACTTT